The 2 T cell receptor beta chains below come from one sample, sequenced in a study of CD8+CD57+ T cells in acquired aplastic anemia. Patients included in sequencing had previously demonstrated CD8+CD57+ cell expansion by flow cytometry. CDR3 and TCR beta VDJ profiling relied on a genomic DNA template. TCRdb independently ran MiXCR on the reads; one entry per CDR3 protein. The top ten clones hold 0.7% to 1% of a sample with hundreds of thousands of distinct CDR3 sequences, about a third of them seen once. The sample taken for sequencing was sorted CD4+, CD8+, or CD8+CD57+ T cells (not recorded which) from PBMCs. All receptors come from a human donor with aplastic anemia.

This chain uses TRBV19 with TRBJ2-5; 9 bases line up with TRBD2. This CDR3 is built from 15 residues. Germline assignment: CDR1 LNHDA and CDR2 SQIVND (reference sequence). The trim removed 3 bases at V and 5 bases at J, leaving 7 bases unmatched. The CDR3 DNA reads TGTGCCAGTAGTATCGGGACTAGCATCGGGGAGACCCAGTACTTC. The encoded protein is CASSIGTSIGETQYF.

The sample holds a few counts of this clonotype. The CDR3 sequence: CASSPRLGWEQFF. CDR3 sequence (DNA): TGTGCCAGCAGCCCGAGGTTGGGTTGGGAGCAGTTCTTC. The J gene is TRBJ2-1, the V gene TRBV13; no clear D. This CDR3 contains 13 residues. Between the trimmed V and J ends, which lost 5 bases and 10 bases, there was a span of 15 bases. Germline CDR1 PRHDT, CDR2 FYEKMQ (reference sequence).